This TCR beta chain is from a study of shared clonotypes between healthy human individuals. About the research overall: A couple of women and a few men aged 18 to 49 served as donors. Regarding the study as a whole: Among non-shared clonotypes, generation probabilities were lower than among those shared by all four donors.

The germline CDR1 and CDR2 sequences are MNHNS and SASEGT. The CDR3 has 15 amino acids. The V end lost 2 bases, the J end lost 2 bases, and 10 bases lay between the germline ends. In regard to this clone: The antigen remains unidentified.

An even split of each subset's genomic DNA across several immunoSEQ plates was performed. On sorted subsets, replicate PCRs used about 0.2 ug DNA, or approximately 33,000 T cell genomes. The table came from immunoSEQ multiplex PCR; TCRdb's copy has only in-frame clones and leaves some out. The sample lists approximately 940,000 clones; 76% were seen once. The chain employs TRBV6-1 and TRBJ1-5; D ambiguous. This TCR was sampled from a man aged 18 to 30 in good health. Sequencing was done on a sample of memory CD4+ T cells sorted from blood. Documented subset: CD45RA-negative fraction. The chain's CDR3 is CASSEIPSGNQPQHF. CDR3 coding DNA: TGTGCCAGCAGTGAAATTCCCTCGGGCAATCAGCCCCAGCATTTT.